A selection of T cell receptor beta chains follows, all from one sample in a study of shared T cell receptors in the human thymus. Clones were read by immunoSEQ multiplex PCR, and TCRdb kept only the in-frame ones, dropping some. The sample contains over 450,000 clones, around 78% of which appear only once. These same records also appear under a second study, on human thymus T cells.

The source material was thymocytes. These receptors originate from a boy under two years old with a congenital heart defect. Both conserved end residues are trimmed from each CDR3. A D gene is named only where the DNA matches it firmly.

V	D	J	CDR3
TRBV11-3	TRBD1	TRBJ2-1	ASSSSGTDYNEQF
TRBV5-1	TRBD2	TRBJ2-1	ASSLKTSGAYNEQF
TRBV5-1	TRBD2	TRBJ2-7	ASSLPPGTSGYEQY
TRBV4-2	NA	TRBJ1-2	ASSPTATNYGYT
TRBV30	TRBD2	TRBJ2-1	ACPGTSGVNEQF
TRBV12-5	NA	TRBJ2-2	ASGPGLENTGELF
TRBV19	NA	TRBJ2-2	ASSKQRDQNTGELF
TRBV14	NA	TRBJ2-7	ASSQRVSSYEQY
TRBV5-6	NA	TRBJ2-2	ASSFRDTLRTGELF
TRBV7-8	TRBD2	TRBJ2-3	ASSLAREADTQY
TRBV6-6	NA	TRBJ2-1	ASSPTRNEQF
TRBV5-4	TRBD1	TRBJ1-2	ASSPTGVNYGYT
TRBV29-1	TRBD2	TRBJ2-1	SGGGIAGSSYNEQF
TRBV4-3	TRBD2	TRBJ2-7	ASSQDMPRGGGRAHPTYEQY
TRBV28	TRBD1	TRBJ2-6	ASSLDLTGSSGANVLT
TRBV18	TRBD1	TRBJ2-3	ASSPLGTGLTDTQY
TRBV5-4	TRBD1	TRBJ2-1	ASSSTEGTGIGENEQF
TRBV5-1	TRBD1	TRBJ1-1	ASSSTGENTEAF
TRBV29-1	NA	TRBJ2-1	SVGGFTRLRRGGNEQF
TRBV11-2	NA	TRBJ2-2	ASSSQEGMGPGELF
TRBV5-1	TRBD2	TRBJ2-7	ASSEKVLAGGYKSYEQY
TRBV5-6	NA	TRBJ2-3	ASSWGGGLERNTQY
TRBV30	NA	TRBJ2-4	AWSQGNKNIQY
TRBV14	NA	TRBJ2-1	ASSPLTNNEQF
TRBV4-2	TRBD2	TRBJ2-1	ASSRAGNDYNEQF
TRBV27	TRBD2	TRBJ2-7	ASSSPSGRPPYEQY
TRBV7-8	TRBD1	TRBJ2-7	ASSLAWSQGASYEQY
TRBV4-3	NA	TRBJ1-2	ASSQGRRPYGYT
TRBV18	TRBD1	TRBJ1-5	ASSPTLLRDRGGDNQPQH
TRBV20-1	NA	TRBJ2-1	SAFRRIEQF
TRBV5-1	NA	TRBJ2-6	ASSFYGQKDSGANVLT
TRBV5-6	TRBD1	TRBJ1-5	ASSQGQLPQPQH
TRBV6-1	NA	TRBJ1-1	ASSATGPNTEAF
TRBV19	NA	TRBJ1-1	ACGRQGLDTEAF
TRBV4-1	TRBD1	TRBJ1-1	ASSQRGRGRNTEAF
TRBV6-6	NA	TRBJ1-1	ASTHPQGARKTEAF
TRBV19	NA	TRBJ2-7	ASSSTSKPDYEQY
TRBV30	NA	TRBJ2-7	AWSSLSSYEQY
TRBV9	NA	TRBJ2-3	ASSAASPSGRRTDTQY
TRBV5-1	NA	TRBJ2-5	ASSLLLVPQY
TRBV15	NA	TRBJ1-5	ATSTGGYHQPQH